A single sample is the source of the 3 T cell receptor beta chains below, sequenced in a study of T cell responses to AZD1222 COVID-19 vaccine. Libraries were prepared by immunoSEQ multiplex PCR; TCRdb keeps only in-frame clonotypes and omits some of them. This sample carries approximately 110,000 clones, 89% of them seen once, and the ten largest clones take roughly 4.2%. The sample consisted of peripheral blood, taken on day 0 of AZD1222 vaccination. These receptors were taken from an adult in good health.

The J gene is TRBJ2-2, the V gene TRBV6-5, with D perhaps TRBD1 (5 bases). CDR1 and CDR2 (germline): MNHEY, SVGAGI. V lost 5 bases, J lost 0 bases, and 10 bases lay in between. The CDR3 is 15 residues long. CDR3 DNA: TGTGCCAGCAGTATACAGGTCGCGAACACCGGGGAGCTGTTTTTT. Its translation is CASSIQVANTGELFF.

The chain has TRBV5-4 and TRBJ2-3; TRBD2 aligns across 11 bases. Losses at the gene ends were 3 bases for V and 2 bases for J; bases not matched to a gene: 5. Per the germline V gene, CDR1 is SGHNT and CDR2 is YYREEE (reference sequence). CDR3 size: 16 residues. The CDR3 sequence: CASSSGLAEYTDTQYF. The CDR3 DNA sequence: TGTGCCAGCAGCTCGGGACTAGCGGAATACACAGATACGCAGTATTTT.

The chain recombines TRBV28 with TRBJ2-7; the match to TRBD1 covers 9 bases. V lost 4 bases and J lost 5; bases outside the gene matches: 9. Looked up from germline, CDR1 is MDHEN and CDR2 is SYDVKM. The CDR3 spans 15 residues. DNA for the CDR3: TGTGCCAGCAGTTCCCTGGGGACAGGGCTTCACGAGCAGTACTTC. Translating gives CASSSLGTGLHEQYF. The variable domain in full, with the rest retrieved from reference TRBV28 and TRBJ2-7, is DVKVTQSSRYLVKRTGEKVFLECVQDMDHENMFWYRQDPGLGLRLIYFSYDVKMKEKGDIPEGYSVSREKKERFSLILESASTNQTSMYLCASSSLGTGLHEQYFGPGTRLTVT.